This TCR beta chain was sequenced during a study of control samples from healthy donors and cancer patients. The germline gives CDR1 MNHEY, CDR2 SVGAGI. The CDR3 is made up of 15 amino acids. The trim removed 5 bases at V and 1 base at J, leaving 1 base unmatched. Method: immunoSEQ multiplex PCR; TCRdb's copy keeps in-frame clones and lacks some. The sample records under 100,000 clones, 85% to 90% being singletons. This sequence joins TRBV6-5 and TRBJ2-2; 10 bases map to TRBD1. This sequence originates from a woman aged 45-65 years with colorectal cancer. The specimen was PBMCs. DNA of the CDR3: TGTGCCAGCAGTCGGACAGGGGGGAACACCGGGGAGCTGTTTTTT. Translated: CASSRTGGNTGELFF.